Following are 30 T cell receptor beta chains from one sample sequenced in a study of human CD8 memory T cell subsets. Generation of TCR beta libraries used UMI-labeled 5' RACE. TCRdb reprocessed the 5' RACE reads and reports one entry per CDR3 protein, with no DNA. The table gives 5,000 to 7,000 distinct CDR3 sequences; the top ten clones make up approximately 19% of it. Material for sequencing was CD8+ T cells from PBMCs. Receptors originate from a human donor in good health.

The chain couples TRBV7-9 to TRBJ2-1; the D call of TRBD2 rests on TCRdb alone, since no DNA is present to check it. Germline lookup yields CDR1 SEHNR and CDR2 FQNEAQ (reference sequence). CDR3 length: 16 amino acids. The CDR3 loop reads CASSGTSGDSYNEQFF.

The gene calls are TRBV28 and TRBJ2-2. The CDR3 has 15 residues. CDR1 is MDHEN, CDR2 SYDVKM, per germline. The CDR3 sequence: CASSLLLADTGELFF.

Measured by frequency, this clonotype is medium-sized. The genes are TRBV11-2 and TRBJ2-1; TCRdb returns TRBD2, unconfirmable since there is no DNA. This CDR3 region has 16 residues. CDR1 and CDR2 from the germline V gene are SGHAT and FQNNGV. The CDR3 region is CASSFAGSGRDNEQFF. Using reference TRBV11-2 and TRBJ2-1 for the parts outside the CDR3, the full variable domain is EAGVAQSPRYKIIEKRQSVAFWCNPISGHATLYWYQQILGQGPKLLIQFQNNGVVDDSQLPKDRFSAERLKGVDSTLKIQPAKLEDSAVYLCASSFAGSGRDNEQFFGPGTRLTVL.

The rearrangement links TRBV20-1 to TRBJ1-4. Germline CDR1 is DFQATT and CDR2 is SNEGSKA (reference sequence). The CDR3 extends over 13 amino acids. CDR3 in amino acids: CSAPRARNEKLFF.

CDR3 protein: CASSFWTGYDEQFF. The J gene is TRBJ2-1, the V gene TRBV5-5; TCRdb indicates TRBD1, and absent DNA this call remains unverified. The CDR3 covers 14 residues. CDR1 and CDR2 from the germline V gene are SGHKS and YYEKEE (reference sequence).

This clonotype counts as medium-sized by frequency. The chain combines TRBV4-3 with TRBJ2-7; TCRdb's D gene call, TRBD2, goes unchecked for lack of DNA. This CDR3 has 14 amino acids. The germline gives CDR1 LGHNA, CDR2 YSLEER. CDR3 sequence: CASSQNAAGYEQYF.

The rearrangement uses TRBV12-3 or TRBV12-4 and TRBJ2-1; absent DNA, TCRdb's TRBD1 call cannot be checked. The CDR3 extends over 12 amino acids. This CDR3 reads CATQEGVFSQFF.

The chain recombines TRBV5-4 with TRBJ2-1; with no DNA, the TCRdb D assignment of TRBD2 cannot be verified. CDR3 length: 14 amino acids. CDR1 and CDR2 from the germline V gene are SGHNT and YYREEE (reference sequence). CDR3 region: CASRVAGSGNEQFF.

The chain is built from TRBV12-3 or TRBV12-4 and TRBJ2-3; TCRdb outputs TRBD2, but without DNA this stays unchecked. The CDR3 has 14 residues. CDR3 amino acids: CASGSAGYTDTQYF.

The chain has TRBV6-6 and TRBJ1-1; there is no DNA to check the TCRdb D call of TRBD1. Germline CDR1 reads MNHNY; CDR2 reads SVGAGI (reference sequence). This CDR3 is 11 amino acids long. Here the CDR3 reads CATEGGTEAFF.

V and J are TRBV19 and TRBJ2-1; TCRdb reports TRBD1, a call that lacks DNA to check it against. Germline values: CDR1 LNHDA, CDR2 SQIVND (reference sequence). The CDR3 spans 16 residues. This chain's CDR3 is CASRWKGQPSYNEQFF.

This clonotype is labeled medium-sized (0.01 to 0.1%) based on frequency. The chain uses TRBV24-1 and TRBJ1-2; TCRdb indicates TRBD1, and absent DNA this call remains unverified. This CDR3 contains 14 residues. CDR1 is KGHDR, CDR2 SFDVKD, per germline. The CDR3 loop reads CATSDSTGYYGYTF.

V gene TRBV12-3 or TRBV12-4 combines with J gene TRBJ1-4; lacking DNA, the TRBD1 call made by TCRdb goes unchecked. The CDR3 is 15 amino acids. This CDR3 reads CASSLEGTALKKLFF.

The CDR3 loop is CASSATGHTEAFF. The rearrangement uses TRBV6-1 and TRBJ1-1; the D call from TCRdb, TRBD1, cannot be confirmed without DNA. The germline gives CDR1 MNHNS, CDR2 SASEGT. The CDR3 totals 13 residues.

The chain's CDR3 is CASSPGPAGELFF. The V call is TRBV12-3 or TRBV12-4, the J call TRBJ2-2; TCRdb gives TRBD1 as the D gene, but with no DNA this cannot be confirmed. The CDR3 is made up of 13 amino acids.

The genes are TRBV4-1 and TRBJ2-4. Per germline, CDR1 MGHRA and CDR2 YSYEKL. The CDR3 runs to 12 residues. CDR3 amino acids: CASSHGKNIQYF.

The J gene is TRBJ2-7, the V gene TRBV19; TCRdb reports TRBD2, a call that lacks DNA to check it against. This CDR3 region has 14 residues. Germline values: CDR1 LNHDA, CDR2 SQIVND (reference sequence). The CDR3 reads CASSMAGFSYEQYF.

This chain connects TRBV7-2 to TRBJ1-1; TCRdb selects TRBD1, and the lack of DNA leaves this call unchecked. The V gene's germline CDR1 is SGHTA and CDR2 FQGNSA. This CDR3 spans 15 amino acids. The chain's CDR3 is CASSPPGQGNTEAFF.

CDR3 sequence: CASSAPVGVGEQYF. This chain joins TRBV7-9 and TRBJ2-7; TCRdb selects TRBD1, and the lack of DNA leaves this call unchecked. This CDR3 is built from 14 residues. CDR1 and CDR2 (germline): SEHNR, FQNEAQ (reference sequence).

The CDR3 loop reads CASSGNLYEQYF. The V and J genes are TRBV27 and TRBJ2-7. This CDR3 is 12 amino acids long. Germline CDR1 reads MNHEY; CDR2 reads SMNVEV (reference sequence).

By frequency, this clonotype is medium-sized. The V gene is TRBV28, the J gene TRBJ1-1. Per the germline V gene, CDR1 is MDHEN and CDR2 is SYDVKM. CDR3 length: 12 residues. The CDR3 sequence: CAIQRESTEAFF.

V and J are TRBV7-2 and TRBJ2-3; as DNA is missing, the TRBD2 call by TCRdb cannot be tested. The CDR3 is 16 residues long. Germline lookup yields CDR1 SGHTA and CDR2 FQGNSA. The CDR3 protein is CASSSGLAGITDTQYF.

This chain joins TRBV19 and TRBJ2-2. This CDR3 comprises 13 residues. The germline CDR1 and CDR2 sequences are LNHDA and SQIVND (reference sequence). The CDR3: CASSIGDGGELFF.

This sequence joins TRBV5-1 and TRBJ2-1; there is no DNA to check the TCRdb D call of TRBD1. CDR1 is SGHRS and CDR2 is YFSETQ in the germline V gene. This CDR3 has 14 residues. The CDR3 here is CASSLAGTGDEQFF.

The V call is TRBV6-1, the J call TRBJ2-2. The CDR3 has 16 residues. The germline gives CDR1 MNHNS, CDR2 SASEGT. CDR3: CASSEAKAGGTGELFF.

This chain connects TRBV12-3 or TRBV12-4 to TRBJ2-7; the D call from TCRdb, TRBD2, cannot be confirmed without DNA. This CDR3 region has 17 residues. CDR3 residues: CASSSPPGLAAAYEQYF.

The chain has TRBV7-9 and TRBJ1-2. The CDR3 extends over 14 amino acids. Germline CDR1 SEHNR, CDR2 FQNEAQ (reference sequence). The CDR3 loop reads CASSLAEDIYGYTF. Variable domain in full (rest from reference TRBV7-9 and TRBJ1-2): DTGVSQNPRHKITKRGQNVTFRCDPISEHNRLYWYRQTLGQGPEFLTYFQNEAQLEKSRLLSDRFSAERPKGSFSTLEIQRTEQGDSAMYLCASSLAEDIYGYTFGSGTRLTVV.

The rearrangement uses TRBV4-2 and TRBJ2-7; as DNA is missing, the TRBD2 call by TCRdb cannot be tested. The CDR3 covers 15 residues. The germline CDR1 and CDR2 sequences are LGHNA and YNFKEQ. The CDR3 region is CASSSQLAGVHEQYF.

The chain couples TRBV19 to TRBJ1-1. The CDR3 sequence is 18 residues long. CDR1 is LNHDA and CDR2 is SQIVND in the germline V gene (reference sequence). CDR3 in amino acids: CASSIGPARGRMNTEAFF.

The chain couples TRBV28 to TRBJ2-7. Germline V lookup: CDR1 MDHEN, CDR2 SYDVKM. The CDR3 has 14 amino acids. CDR3 sequence reads: CASSPDRGSYEQYF.